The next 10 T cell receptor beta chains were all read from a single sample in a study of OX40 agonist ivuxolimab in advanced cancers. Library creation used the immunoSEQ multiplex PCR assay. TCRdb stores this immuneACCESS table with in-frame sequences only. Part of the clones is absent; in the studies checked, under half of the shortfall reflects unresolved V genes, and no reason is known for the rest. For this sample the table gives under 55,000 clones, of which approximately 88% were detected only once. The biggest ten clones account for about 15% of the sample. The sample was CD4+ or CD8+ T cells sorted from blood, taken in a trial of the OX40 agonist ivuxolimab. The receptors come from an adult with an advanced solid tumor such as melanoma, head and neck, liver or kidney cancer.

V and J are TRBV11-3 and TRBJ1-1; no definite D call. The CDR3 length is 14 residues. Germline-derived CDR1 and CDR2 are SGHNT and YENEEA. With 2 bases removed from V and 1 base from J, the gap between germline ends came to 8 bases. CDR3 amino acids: CASSLTRRNTEAFF. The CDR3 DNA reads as TGTGCCAGCAGCTTAACCAGGAGGAACACTGAAGCTTTCTTT.

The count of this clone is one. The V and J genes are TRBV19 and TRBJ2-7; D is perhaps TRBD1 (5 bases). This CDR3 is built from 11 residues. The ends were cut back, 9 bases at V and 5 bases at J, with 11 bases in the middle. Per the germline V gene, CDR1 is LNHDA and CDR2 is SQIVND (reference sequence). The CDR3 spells CASDQTDEQYF. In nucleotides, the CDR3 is TGTGCCAGCGACCAGACAGACGAGCAGTACTTC.

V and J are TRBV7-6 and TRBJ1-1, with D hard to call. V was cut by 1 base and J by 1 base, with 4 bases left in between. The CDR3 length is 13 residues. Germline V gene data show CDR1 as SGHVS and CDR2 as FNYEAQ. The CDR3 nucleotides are TGTGCCAGCAGCTTAGACAAGAACACTGAAGCTTTCTTT. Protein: CASSLDKNTEAFF.

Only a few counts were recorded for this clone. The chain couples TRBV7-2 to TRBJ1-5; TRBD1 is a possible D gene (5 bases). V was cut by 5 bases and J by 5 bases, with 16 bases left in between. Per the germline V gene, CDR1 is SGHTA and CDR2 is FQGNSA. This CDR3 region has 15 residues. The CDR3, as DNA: TGTGCCAGCAGCCCAAACGCGGGGCTGGATCAGCCCCAGCATTTT. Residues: CASSPNAGLDQPQHF. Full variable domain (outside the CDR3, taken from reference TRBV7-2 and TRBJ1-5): GAGVSQSPSNKVTEKGKDVELRCDPISGHTALYWYRQSLGQGLEFLIYFQGNSAPDKSGLPSDRFSAERTGGSVSTLTIQRTQQEDSAVYLCASSPNAGLDQPQHFGDGTRLSIL.

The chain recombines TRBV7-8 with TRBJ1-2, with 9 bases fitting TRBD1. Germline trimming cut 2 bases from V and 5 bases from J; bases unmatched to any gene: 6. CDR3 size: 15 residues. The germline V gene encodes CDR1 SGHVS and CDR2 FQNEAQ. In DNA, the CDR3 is TGTGCCAGCAGCTTATCAACAGGGGGCGCATATGGCTACACCTTC. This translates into CASSLSTGGAYGYTF.

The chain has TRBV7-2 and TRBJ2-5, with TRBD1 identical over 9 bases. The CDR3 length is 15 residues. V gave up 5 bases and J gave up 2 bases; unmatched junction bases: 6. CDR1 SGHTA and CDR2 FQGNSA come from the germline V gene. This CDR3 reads CASSMDRGLQETQYF. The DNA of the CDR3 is TGTGCCAGCAGCATGGACAGGGGTCTTCAAGAGACCCAGTACTTC.

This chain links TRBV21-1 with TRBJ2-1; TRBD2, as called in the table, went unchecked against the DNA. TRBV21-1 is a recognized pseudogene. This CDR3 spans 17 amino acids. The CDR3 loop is CASSLRGRARSYNEQFF. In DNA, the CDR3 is TGTGCCAGCAGCCTCCGGGGGAGGGCCCGCTCCTACAATGAGCAGTTCTTC.

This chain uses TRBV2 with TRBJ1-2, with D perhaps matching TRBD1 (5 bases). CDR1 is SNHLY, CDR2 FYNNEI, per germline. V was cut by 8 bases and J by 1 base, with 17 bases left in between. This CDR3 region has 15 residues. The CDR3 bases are TGTGCCAGCGGCCCTAGCCAGGGTAATAACTATGGCTACACCTTC. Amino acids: CASGPSQGNNYGYTF.

For the CDR3, the DNA is TGTGCCAGCAGTTCGGACAAAAACATTCAGTACTTC. Translated: CASSSDKNIQYF. This rearrangement joins TRBV2 to TRBJ2-4; D uncertain. The CDR3 spans 12 residues. Germline-derived CDR1 and CDR2 are SNHLY and FYNNEI. V was trimmed by 5 bases and J by 3 bases, leaving 5 bases between them.

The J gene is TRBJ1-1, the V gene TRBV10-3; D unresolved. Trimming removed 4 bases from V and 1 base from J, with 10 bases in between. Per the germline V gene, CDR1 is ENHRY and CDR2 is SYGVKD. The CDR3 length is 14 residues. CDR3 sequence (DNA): TGTGCCATCAGTGCCCCGGACGGGAACACTGAAGCTTTCTTT. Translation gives CAISAPDGNTEAFF.